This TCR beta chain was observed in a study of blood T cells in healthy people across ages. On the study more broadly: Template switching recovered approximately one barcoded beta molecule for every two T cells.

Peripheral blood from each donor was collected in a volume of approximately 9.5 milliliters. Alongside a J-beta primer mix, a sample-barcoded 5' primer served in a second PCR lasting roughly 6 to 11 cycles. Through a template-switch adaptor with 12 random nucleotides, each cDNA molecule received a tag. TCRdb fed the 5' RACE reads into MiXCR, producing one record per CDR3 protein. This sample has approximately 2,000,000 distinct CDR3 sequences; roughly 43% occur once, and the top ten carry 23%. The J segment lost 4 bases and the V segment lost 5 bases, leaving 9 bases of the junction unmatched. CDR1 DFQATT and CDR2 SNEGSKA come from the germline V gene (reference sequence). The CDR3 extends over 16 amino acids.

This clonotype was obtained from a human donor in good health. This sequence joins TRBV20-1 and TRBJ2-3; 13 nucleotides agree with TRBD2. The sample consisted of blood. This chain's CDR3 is CSACTSGGAFSDTQYF. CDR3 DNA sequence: TGCAGTGCTTGCACTAGCGGGGGGGCCTTTTCAGATACGCAGTATTTT.